This T cell receptor (beta chain) was captured in a study of human T cells and chemical hapten exposure. From whole blood left unfractionated, total RNA was extracted. Germline V lookup: CDR1 MNHEY, CDR2 SMNVEV (reference sequence). The CDR3 runs to 14 residues. V was clipped by 4 bases and J by 10 bases, with 18 bases between them. At least ten counts were recorded for this clonotype. In the study's own analysis: Sample TCR totals centred on a median of about 92,000, ranging about 23,224 to 690,600. Each CDR3 protein is one row after TCRdb ran MiXCR on the 5' RACE reads. TCRdb assigned the V and J calls; the authors' analysis was not used. The repertoire holds about 81,000 distinct CDR3 sequences, 6% to 8.5% seen once, with over 2% in the top ten.

This TCR was recovered from a male donor in good health. This chain uses TRBV27 with TRBJ2-3, with D perhaps matching TRBD1 or TRBD2 (5 bases each). The CDR3 loop is CASSSGRVIDSQYF. The CDR3, as DNA: TGTGCCAGCAGTTCGGGACGGGTGATCGACTCGCAGTATTTT.